Each of the 20 T cell receptor beta chains below was sequenced from the same sample in a study of cytomegalovirus exposure and HLA in healthy donors. Measured with immunoSEQ multiplex PCR; TCRdb has only the in-frame clones, and not every one. The profile covers some 100,000 clones, with roughly 83% appearing a single time and roughly 5.3% taken by the ten largest. Material for sequencing was PBMCs. The receptor source for this set is a man aged 18 to 30 in good health and CMV-seronegative.

V and J are TRBV7-9 and TRBJ2-1; 11 positions match TRBD2. CDR1 SEHNR and CDR2 FQNEAQ come from the germline V gene (reference sequence). J lost 8 bases, V lost 1 base, and 4 bases had no gene match. This CDR3 spans 15 amino acids. The chain's CDR3 is CASSLVAGGSDEQFF. CDR3 DNA: TGTGCCAGCAGCTTAGTAGCGGGAGGGTCCGATGAGCAGTTCTTC.

This chain joins TRBV6-6 and TRBJ2-7, with 9 bases fitting TRBD2. Germline CDR1 MNHNY, CDR2 SVGAGI (reference sequence). J was trimmed by 0 bases and V by 6 bases; bases with no gene match: 9. This CDR3 has 16 amino acids. CDR3 sequence reads: CASSPLAGGTSYEQYF. DNA for the CDR3: TGTGCCAGCAGCCCACTGGCGGGGGGGACCTCCTACGAGCAGTACTTC.

This chain joins TRBV12-5 and TRBJ1-2; D is perhaps TRBD1 (5 bases). CDR1 is LGHNT and CDR2 is FRNRAP in the germline V gene. V was clipped by 7 bases and J by 4 bases, with 16 bases between them. The CDR3 covers 14 residues. This CDR3 is CASATGTLAYGYTF. The CDR3 DNA reads TGTGCTAGTGCCACCGGGACTCTCGCCTATGGCTACACCTTC.

This chain links TRBV29-1 with TRBJ1-2; D might be TRBD1 (6 bases). Germline V gene lookup returns CDR1 SQVTM and CDR2 ANQGSEA. The CDR3 runs 15 residues. V lost 7 bases and J lost 3, with 21 bases in between. The CDR3 sequence: CSAVGKLDSDYGYTF. DNA of the CDR3: TGCAGCGCCGTTGGGAAGCTGGACAGCGACTATGGCTACACCTTC. The full variable domain, with the rest looked up from reference TRBV29-1 and TRBJ1-2, is SAVISQKPSRDICQRGTSLTIQCQVDSQVTMMFWYRQQPGQSLTLIATANQGSEATYESGFVIDKFPISRPNLTFSTLTVSNMSPEDSSIYLCSAVGKLDSDYGYTFGSGTRLTVV.

The V gene is TRBV7-2, the J gene TRBJ2-4, with TRBD2 matching over 7 bases. The CDR3 is 16 residues long. Looked up from germline, CDR1 is SGHTA and CDR2 is FQGNSA. V lost 3 bases to trimming and J lost 3 bases; unmatched junction nucleotides: 8. The CDR3 bases are TGTGCCAGCAGCTTCCCAGGGACTAAGGGCAAAAACATTCAGTACTTC. This gives the protein CASSFPGTKGKNIQYF.

This chain links TRBV7-9 with TRBJ2-7; 9 bases line up with TRBD1. Germline V lookup: CDR1 SEHNR, CDR2 FQNEAQ (reference sequence). The CDR3 contains 17 residues. Losses at the gene ends were 1 base for V and 0 bases for J; bases not matched to a gene: 7. The CDR3 nucleotides read TGTGCCAGCAGCTTAGGCCGGGACAGGGCACTCTCCTACGAGCAGTACTTC. It encodes CASSLGRDRALSYEQYF. The variable domain in full, completed from reference TRBV7-9 and TRBJ2-7, reads DTGVSQNPRHKITKRGQNVTFRCDPISEHNRLYWYRQTLGQGPEFLTYFQNEAQLEKSRLLSDRFSAERPKGSFSTLEIQRTEQGDSAMYLCASSLGRDRALSYEQYFGPGTRLTVT.

The chain recombines TRBV5-1 with TRBJ2-1; 8 bases are a match to TRBD2. Germline loops: CDR1 SGHRS, CDR2 YFSETQ. This CDR3 spans 14 amino acids. V trimming: 0 bases; J trimming: 7 bases; junction bases outside the gene matches: 3. Here the CDR3 reads CASSLGGLENEQFF. The CDR3 DNA sequence: TGCGCCAGCAGCTTGGGGGGACTAGAGAATGAGCAGTTCTTC.

V gene TRBV6-5 combines with J gene TRBJ2-5, with 8 bases matching TRBD1. CDR1 and CDR2 (germline): MNHEY, SVGAGI. Germline trimming cut 5 bases from V and 5 bases from J; bases unmatched to any gene: 7. This CDR3 region has 14 residues. This chain's CDR3 is CASSLGQAVETQYF. CDR3 DNA sequence: TGTGCCAGCAGTCTGGGACAGGCGGTTGAGACCCAGTACTTC.

This chain uses TRBV19 with TRBJ2-3; maybe TRBD2 (6 bases). This CDR3 is built from 14 residues. The germline V gene encodes CDR1 LNHDA and CDR2 SQIVND (reference sequence). Trimming took 1 base from V and 5 from J, leaving 10 bases between them. As DNA, the CDR3 is TGTGCCAGTAGTATAGCGGGAGAGAGAGATACGCAGTATTTT. It specifies CASSIAGERDTQYF.

The chain recombines TRBV11-2 with TRBJ2-7; TRBD1 agrees at 12 bases. J was trimmed by 4 bases and V by 0 bases; bases with no gene match: 7. The germline V gene has CDR1 SGHAT and CDR2 FQNNGV. The CDR3 loop spans 17 amino acids. This chain's CDR3 is CASSLDLGTGGRYEQYF. As DNA, the CDR3 is TGTGCCAGCAGCTTAGATCTTGGGACAGGGGGCAGGTACGAGCAGTACTTC.

The J gene is TRBJ2-2, the V gene TRBV30; 7 nucleotides agree with TRBD1. The germline V gene has CDR1 GTSNPN and CDR2 SVGIG (reference sequence). The V gene end was trimmed by 4 bases and the J gene end by 8 bases; junction bases not matched to a gene: 10. CDR3 length: 14 amino acids. CDR3 region: CAWTLTGALGELFF. In DNA, the CDR3 is TGTGCCTGGACCCTAACAGGGGCGCTTGGGGAGCTGTTTTTT.

J is TRBJ2-7 and V is TRBV5-7, with 7 nucleotides matching TRBD2. TRBV5-7 is given ORF status, its function remaining uncertain. This CDR3 has 16 residues. With V trimmed by 5 bases and J by 3 bases, 14 bases remained unmatched. CDR3 sequence: CASRGLGREIFYEQYF. CDR3 nucleotides: TGTGCCAGCAGGGGCTTAGGGCGGGAGATTTTCTACGAGCAGTACTTC.

V is TRBV5-4 and J is TRBJ2-1; 10 nucleotides line up with TRBD2. The junction had 13 bases not matched to a gene; V was cut back by 4 bases and J by 9 bases. The CDR3 sequence is 16 residues long. Germline V gene data show CDR1 as SGHNT and CDR2 as YYREEE (reference sequence). CDR3 DNA sequence: TGTGCCAGCAGCCGAGGTAACAGCGGGAGGGGTCTTGAGCAGTTCTTC. Its translation: CASSRGNSGRGLEQFF. The full variable domain, completed using reference TRBV5-4 and TRBJ2-1, is ETGVTQSPTHLIKTRGQQVTLRCSSQSGHNTVSWYQQALGQGPQFIFQYYREEENGRGNFPPRFSGLQFPNYSSELNVNALELDDSALYLCASSRGNSGRGLEQFFGPGTRLTVL.

This clone is a singleton in its sample. The CDR3, as DNA: TGTGCCAGTAGTAATTCTCGACAGGGTCTGAACGAGCAGTACTTC. It translates to CASSNSRQGLNEQYF. The V call is TRBV19, the J call TRBJ2-7; 7 bases are shared with TRBD1. CDR1 is LNHDA, CDR2 SQIVND, per germline (reference sequence). This CDR3 has 15 amino acids. V lost 4 bases to trimming and J lost 5 bases; unmatched junction nucleotides: 11.

The chain uses TRBV18 and TRBJ2-7, with D maybe TRBD1 (6 bases). The CDR3 totals 13 residues. The V end was cut by 5 bases, the J end by 3 bases, with 11 bases between. Germline V lookup: CDR1 KGHSH, CDR2 LQKENI. The CDR3 sequence: CASSAQGNYEQYF. In nucleotides, the CDR3 is TGTGCCAGCTCAGCTCAGGGGAACTACGAGCAGTACTTC.

The rearrangement joins TRBV25-1 to TRBJ2-7, with 13 bases fitting TRBD2. The V gene end was trimmed by 4 bases and the J gene end by 5 bases; junction bases not matched to a gene: 11. The CDR3 spans 17 residues. CDR1 and CDR2 (germline): MGHDK, SYGVNS. The CDR3: CASSGSMGLAGSHEQYF. CDR3 sequence (DNA): TGTGCCAGCAGTGGTTCAATGGGACTAGCGGGGAGTCACGAGCAGTACTTC.

This chain uses TRBV29-1 with TRBJ1-1; TRBD1 might be the D (6 bases). Germline assignment: CDR1 SQVTM and CDR2 ANQGSEA. The CDR3 has 15 amino acids. The V end was cut by 4 bases, the J end by 1 base, with 16 bases between. CDR3 nucleotide sequence: TGCAGCGTTGTCCTTCCGACAGGAAGGAACACTGAAGCTTTCTTT. It yields the protein CSVVLPTGRNTEAFF.

CDR3 in amino acids: CASSLEGGASNQPQHF. The CDR3 DNA is TGCGCCAGCAGCTTGGAAGGGGGCGCGAGCAATCAGCCCCAGCATTTT. This chain connects TRBV5-1 to TRBJ1-5; 7 bases agree with TRBD1. Trimming at V came to 0 bases and at J to 1 base, leaving 4 bases not matched to a gene. In germline, CDR1 is SGHRS, CDR2 YFSETQ. This CDR3 contains 16 residues.

The chain joins TRBV7-9 to TRBJ2-5, with 10 bases aligning to TRBD2. Germline trimming cut 5 bases from V and 5 bases from J; bases unmatched to any gene: 5. The germline CDR1 and CDR2 sequences are SEHNR and FQNEAQ (reference sequence). The CDR3 sequence is 14 residues long. CDR3: CASSLTSGVETQYF. The DNA of the CDR3 is TGTGCCAGCAGCCTTACTAGCGGGGTTGAGACCCAGTACTTC.

V and J are TRBV27 and TRBJ2-1; 11 nucleotides match TRBD2. The junction had 8 bases not matched to a gene; V was cut back by 5 bases and J by 5 bases. The CDR3 loop spans 16 amino acids. The germline V gene encodes CDR1 MNHEY and CDR2 SMNVEV (reference sequence). The CDR3, as DNA: TGTGCCAGCAGTCTCGGGACTAGCGGAAATAACAATGAGCAGTTCTTC. Protein: CASSLGTSGNNNEQFF.